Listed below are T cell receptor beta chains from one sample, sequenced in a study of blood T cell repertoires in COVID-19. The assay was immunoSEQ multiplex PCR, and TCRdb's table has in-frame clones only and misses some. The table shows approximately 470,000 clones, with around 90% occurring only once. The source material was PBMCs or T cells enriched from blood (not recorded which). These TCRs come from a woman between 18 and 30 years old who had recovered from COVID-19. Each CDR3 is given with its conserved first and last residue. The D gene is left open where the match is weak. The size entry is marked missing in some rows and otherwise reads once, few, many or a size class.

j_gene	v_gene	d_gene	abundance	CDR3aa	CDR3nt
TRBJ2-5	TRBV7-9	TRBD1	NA	CASSLVTGAAETQYF	TGTGCCAGCAGTTTGGTTACAGGGGCCGCGGAGACCCAGTACTTC
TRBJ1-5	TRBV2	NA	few	CASTERSNQPQHF	TGTGCCAGCACCGAGCGTAGCAATCAGCCCCAGCATTTT
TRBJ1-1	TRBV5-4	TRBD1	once	CASSSGTEMNTEAFF	TGTGCCAGCAGCTCCGGGACAGAAATGAACACTGAAGCTTTCTTT
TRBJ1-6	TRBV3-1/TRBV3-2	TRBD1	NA	CASSQPPGTGDSPLHF	TGTGCCAGCAGCCAACCGCCTGGGACAGGGGATTCACCCCTCCACTTT
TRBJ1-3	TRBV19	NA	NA	CASSIDQGAGNTIYF	TGTGCCAGTAGTATAGATCAAGGGGCCGGAAACACCATATATTTT
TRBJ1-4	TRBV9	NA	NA	CASSPGGGAGEKLFF	TGTGCCAGCAGCCCCGGGGGGGGCGCAGGAGAAAAACTGTTTTTT
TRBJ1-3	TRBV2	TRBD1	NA	CASSRTGGMAGNTIYF	TGTGCCAGCAGTAGGACAGGGGGGATGGCTGGAAACACCATATATTTT
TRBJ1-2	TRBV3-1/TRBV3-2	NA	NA	CASSQLVAGYTF	TGTGCCAGCAGCCAATTGGTTGCGGGCTACACCTTC
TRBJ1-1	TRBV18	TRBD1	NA	CASSPRDRGWDETEAFF	TGTGCCAGCTCACCACGGGACAGGGGTTGGGATGAAACTGAAGCTTTCTTT
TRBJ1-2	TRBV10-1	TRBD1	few	CASSPRQGAGYTF	TGCGCCAGCAGTCCCAGACAGGGGGCCGGCTACACCTTC
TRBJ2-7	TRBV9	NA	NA	CASSPDSVAYEQYF	TGTGCCAGCAGCCCCGACAGCGTCGCCTACGAGCAGTACTTC
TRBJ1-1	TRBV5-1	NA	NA	CASSFSGDGAEAFF	TGCGCCAGCAGCTTTTCGGGGGATGGAGCTGAAGCTTTCTTT
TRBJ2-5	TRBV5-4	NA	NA	CASSLDPDRQETQYF	TGTGCCAGCAGCTTGGATCCGGACAGACAAGAGACCCAGTACTTC
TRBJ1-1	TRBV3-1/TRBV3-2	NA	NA	CASSQEAEAFF	TGTGCCAGCAGCCAAGAGGCCGAAGCTTTCTTT
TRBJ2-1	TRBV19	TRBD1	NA	CASSIQGQALHNEQFF	TGTGCCAGTAGTATACAAGGACAGGCCCTCCACAATGAGCAGTTCTTC
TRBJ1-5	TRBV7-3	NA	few	CASSLFGGQPQHF	TGTGCCAGCAGCCTGTTCGGGGGACAGCCCCAGCATTTT
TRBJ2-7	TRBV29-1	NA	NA	CSALEGMKQYF	TGCAGCGCCCTGGAGGGTATGAAGCAGTACTTC
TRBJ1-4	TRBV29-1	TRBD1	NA	CSVASQSTGYNEKLFF	TGCAGCGTTGCGTCCCAATCGACAGGGTATAATGAAAAACTGTTTTTT